The rows below give T cell receptor beta chains drawn from one sample of a study of blood T cells in healthy people across ages. MiXCR, applied by TCRdb to the 5' RACE reads, yields one record per CDR3 protein. The table has approximately 680,000 distinct CDR3 sequences, about 30% seen once. Sequencing input: blood. The source of these receptors is an elderly woman in good health. Both conserved end residues are part of each CDR3. D genes are given only for firm matches. Some rows have no size entry. The others give once, few or many, or a class for an expanded clone.

j_call: TRBJ2-5
d_call: .
clone_size: .
v_call: TRBV24-1
cdr3_nt: TGTGCCACCAGTGATCCAGGAAAATATGAGACCCAGTACTTC
cdr3_aa: CATSDPGKYETQYF

j_call: TRBJ2-5
d_call: TRBD1
clone_size: many
v_call: TRBV15
cdr3_nt: TGTGCCACCAGCTCGTGGACAGGGATGGAGACCCAGTACTTC
cdr3_aa: CATSSWTGMETQYF

j_call: TRBJ2-1
d_call: TRBD1
clone_size: .
v_call: TRBV29-1
cdr3_nt: TGCAGCGTTAGTGTGACAGGGGGCTTGGCTGAGCAGTTCTTC
cdr3_aa: CSVSVTGGLAEQFF

j_call: TRBJ2-2
d_call: .
clone_size: .
v_call: TRBV6-6
cdr3_nt: TGTGCCAGCACCTCAAGAGTAGGGCAGGGCTACACCGGGGAGCTGTTTTTT
cdr3_aa: CASTSRVGQGYTGELFF

j_call: TRBJ2-7
d_call: .
clone_size: many
v_call: TRBV6-4
cdr3_nt: TGTGCCAGCAGTGTTGCCCCAGGGGATAGCTACGAGCAGTACTTC
cdr3_aa: CASSVAPGDSYEQYF

j_call: TRBJ1-2
d_call: .
clone_size: many
v_call: TRBV7-2
cdr3_nt: TGTGCCAGCAGCTTAGAACGATCAGGGCATGATGGCTACACCTTC
cdr3_aa: CASSLERSGHDGYTF

j_call: TRBJ1-1
d_call: .
clone_size: many
v_call: TRBV7-2
cdr3_nt: TGTGCCAGCAGCTTAGGTGGGAGGGGGGGTACTGAAGCTTTCTTT
cdr3_aa: CASSLGGRGGTEAFF

j_call: TRBJ1-1
d_call: .
clone_size: few
v_call: TRBV6-5
cdr3_nt: TGTGCCAGCAGCACCCCTAAGAGGGCTGGGAACACTGAAGCTTTCTTT
cdr3_aa: CASSTPKRAGNTEAFF

j_call: TRBJ1-5
d_call: .
clone_size: .
v_call: TRBV6-2/TRBV6-3
cdr3_nt: TGTGCCAGCAATCCGGTTATTTTGTCCCAGCATTTT
cdr3_aa: CASNPVILSQHF

j_call: TRBJ2-1
d_call: .
clone_size: .
v_call: TRBV20-1
cdr3_nt: TGCAGTGCTAGTCGAGACCCCGCTTCCGATGAGCAGTTCTTC
cdr3_aa: CSASRDPASDEQFF

j_call: TRBJ2-7
d_call: TRBD1
clone_size: many
v_call: TRBV7-9
cdr3_nt: TGTGCCAGCAGCTTGGAGGGCCGACAGGGGTGGGACGAGCAGTACTTC
cdr3_aa: CASSLEGRQGWDEQYF

j_call: TRBJ1-2
d_call: .
clone_size: many
v_call: TRBV5-4
cdr3_nt: TGTGCCAGCAGCTTGGCCGGCAGGGAGGGCTATGGCTACACCTTC
cdr3_aa: CASSLAGREGYGYTF

j_call: TRBJ1-4
d_call: .
clone_size: many
v_call: TRBV12-3/TRBV12-4
cdr3_nt: TGTGCCAGCACCCAGCGGGGTAATGAAAAACTGTTTTTT
cdr3_aa: CASTQRGNEKLFF

j_call: TRBJ1-3
d_call: .
clone_size: .
v_call: TRBV7-9
cdr3_nt: TGTGCCAGCAGCTTGGACACTGGAAACACCGTATATTTT
cdr3_aa: CASSLDTGNTVYF

j_call: TRBJ2-1
d_call: .
clone_size: many
v_call: TRBV2
cdr3_nt: TGTGCCAGCAGTGAACTCCCCCCTCGTTCCAATGAGCAGTTCTTC
cdr3_aa: CASSELPPRSNEQFF

j_call: TRBJ2-7
d_call: .
clone_size: many
v_call: TRBV15
cdr3_nt: TGTGCCACCAGCGGAGGGGGGTCACGGTACGAGCAGTACTTC
cdr3_aa: CATSGGGSRYEQYF

j_call: TRBJ1-1
d_call: .
clone_size: .
v_call: TRBV12-3/TRBV12-4
cdr3_nt: TGTGCCAGCAGTCACGACCCGGTGCTGGGTTTCTTT
cdr3_aa: CASSHDPVLGFF

j_call: TRBJ1-1
d_call: .
clone_size: many
v_call: TRBV5-1
cdr3_nt: TGCGCCAGCAGCTGGACGAACACTGAAGCTTTCTTT
cdr3_aa: CASSWTNTEAFF

j_call: TRBJ2-7
d_call: .
clone_size: many
v_call: TRBV5-1
cdr3_nt: TGCGCCAGCAGCTCCACTCCGGATTACGAGCAGTACTTC
cdr3_aa: CASSSTPDYEQYF

j_call: TRBJ2-4
d_call: TRBD1
clone_size: many
v_call: TRBV5-4
cdr3_nt: TGTGCCAGCAGCTTGGTAGGGGACAGGGTAAAGTACTTC
cdr3_aa: CASSLVGDRVKYF

j_call: TRBJ1-2
d_call: .
clone_size: .
v_call: TRBV7-2
cdr3_nt: TGTGCCAGCAGCCCACAGGGTTCACACGGCTACACCTTC
cdr3_aa: CASSPQGSHGYTF

j_call: TRBJ2-7
d_call: .
clone_size: .
v_call: TRBV12-3/TRBV12-4
cdr3_nt: TGTGCCAGCAGTACGCAAGGGGAGGAGCAGTACTTC
cdr3_aa: CASSTQGEEQYF

j_call: TRBJ1-6
d_call: .
clone_size: many
v_call: TRBV30
cdr3_nt: TGTGCCTGGAGTGTTGGACAACTTAATTCACCCCTCCACTTT
cdr3_aa: CAWSVGQLNSPLHF

j_call: TRBJ2-5
d_call: .
clone_size: many
v_call: TRBV5-4
cdr3_nt: TGTGCCAGCAGCTTAAAAAGCGGCGGGGAGGAGACCCAGTACTTC
cdr3_aa: CASSLKSGGEETQYF

j_call: TRBJ1-1
d_call: .
clone_size: many
v_call: TRBV12-3/TRBV12-4
cdr3_nt: TGTGCCAGCACTGGATCTGTGAACACTGAAGCTTTCTTT
cdr3_aa: CASTGSVNTEAFF

j_call: TRBJ1-6
d_call: TRBD1
clone_size: many
v_call: TRBV5-1
cdr3_nt: TGCGCCAGCAGCTTGGACAGGGGATCGGAAAGTTCACCCCTCCACTTT
cdr3_aa: CASSLDRGSESSPLHF

j_call: TRBJ2-3
d_call: .
clone_size: many
v_call: TRBV9
cdr3_nt: TGTGCCAGCAGCGCCCAATATGGAACGCAGTATTTT
cdr3_aa: CASSAQYGTQYF

j_call: TRBJ2-1
d_call: .
clone_size: .
v_call: TRBV12-3/TRBV12-4
cdr3_nt: TGTGCCAGCAGTTTTAAGACAGGCTCCCATGAGCAGTTCTTC
cdr3_aa: CASSFKTGSHEQFF

j_call: TRBJ2-3
d_call: .
clone_size: many
v_call: TRBV20-1
cdr3_nt: TGCAGTGCATTCGGTACAGGAACAACTAGCACAGATACGCAGTATTTT
cdr3_aa: CSAFGTGTTSTDTQYF